What follows is one T cell receptor (beta chain) and its context. Its cognate antigen is unknown. This entry belongs to a study of cytotoxic CD8 clonotypes in ibrutinib-treated CLL. Background on the study: The taking of response samples occurred after a median roughly 11 months of treatment, with a range of 6 to 36. Samples showed on average approximately 250,000 productive templates and 80,000 to 100,000 productive rearrangements. Study conclusions and caveats: A rise in clonality was seen at ibrutinib response, and a fall back toward baseline was seen at progression. Public clonotypes were seen rarely and were contracted or stable on treatment.

Sequencing used immunoSEQ multiplex PCR; TCRdb keeps in-frame clones, though not all of them. The data show about 140,000 clones, around 80% seen once. This CDR3 comprises 15 residues. Trimming left V 4 bases short and J 5 bases short, with 17 bases between. CDR1 is MNHEY, CDR2 SMNVEV, per germline (reference sequence). This TCR was sampled from a human donor with chronic lymphocytic leukemia. V usage is TRBV27 and J usage is TRBJ2-5, with D possibly TRBD2 on 5 matching bases. Sequenced material: PBMCs, taken after 36 months of ibrutinib treatment. The CDR3 DNA is TGTGCCAGCAGTTCACCCGCTCGGGGAACGGAGACCCAGTACTTC. It is translated as CASSSPARGTETQYF.